The present TCR beta chain was sequenced within a study of cytomegalovirus exposure and HLA in healthy donors (dated by TCRdb to about 2017). Background for the entire study: According to an earlier analysis of 587 of the donors, about 180 million T cells yielded some 120 million unique TCR beta sequences and approximately 280 Gb of sequence data. Alongside the repertoire data, information on donor age, sex, ethnicity and CMV serostatus was compiled. In a later analysis, previously published TCR beta repertoires from 500 to 750 donors were re-analyzed and high-resolution HLA genotyping was added so that TCR occurrence patterns could be studied. HLA typing included class I and class II loci at four-digit resolution. Among some 410 genotyped donors of the cohort, an average of roughly 230,000 unique TCR beta nucleotide sequences was sequenced per donor, of which about 20% were non-productive. Genome-wide SNP genotypes for about three fifths of the roughly 670 donors were used in a later genetic analysis, which treated that subset as a discovery cohort. Of the roughly 410 genotyped donors, 81% were placed in the genetic ancestry cluster associated with self-reported Caucasian donors. Typing coverage varied by locus: roughly 629-640 donors for A, B, C, DRB1 and DQB1; around 560 for DQA1; about 590 for DPA1; 450 to 480 for DPB1. All discovery cohort repertoires had been generated on a single sequencing platform. An early release that covered several hundred HLA-typed donors contained approximately 300 gigabases of sequencing data and some 87 million unique TCR sequences. Besides the first cohort of some 670 subjects, a separate validation cohort made up of roughly 120 different subjects was used. The T cell repertoires of around 730 subjects were profiled by immunosequencing and related to cytomegalovirus serostatus. A few DR-DQ haplotypes were treated as single units for association and clustering because of strong linkage in the cohort. The later analysis used no new phenotypic data to find candidate immune exposures, relying instead on TCR beta sequences and their occurrence across donors. The study aimed to test whether signatures of past pathogen exposure could be identified by cataloging public T cell receptors. To predict cytomegalovirus infection status, the study combined high-throughput TCR immunosequencing, statistical association of individual TCRs with disease status, and machine learning. An earlier analysis of approximately 640 of the donors applied high-throughput TCR beta sequencing to assess whether each TCR beta V gene segment acted as functional or pseudogenic.

The cohort was made up of approximately 700 healthy bone marrow donors. At the time of sampling, all cohort members were nominally healthy, though unrecorded immune exposures were likely present. The donor tested CMV seropositive and was one of the 289 seropositive cohort members. Each donor provided a peripheral blood sample, and peripheral blood mononuclear cells were used for TCR beta sequencing. The Qiagen DNeasy Blood Extraction Kit was used to extract genomic DNA from the blood cell samples. Comments on this clone: Its binding antigen is unknown. The record has no base qualities; no much larger clone is one base away.

The cysteine opens and the phenylalanine closes a CDR3 of 13 amino acids. Only the CDR3 portion is preserved as DNA: 39 bases, with reading frame beginning at the first base. Trimming removed 8 bases from V and 2 bases from J, leaving 13 bases between the germline ends. Via the germline V gene, CDR1 is SGHAT and CDR2 FQNNGV. The library was generated by the immunoSEQ multiplex PCR assay. A mixture of 60 forward primers for TCR Vbeta segments and 13 reverse primers for TCR Jbeta segments was used in the multiplex PCR. Amplification of the CDR3 region of rearranged TCR beta genes was performed with a multiplex PCR assay on genomic DNA. The amplified TCR beta libraries were sequenced on the Illumina HiSeq System as 87-base-pair reads. Per the authors' processing: In a later analysis, approximately 74 million unique TCR beta chains were counted across the roughly 670 repertoires, and around 11 million of these chains were shared by at least two donors. Raw reads were error-corrected and collapsed into unique sequences by a nearest-neighbor algorithm in which closely related sequences were merged to remove PCR and sequencing errors. CDR3 sequences were aligned to IMGT reference sequences to assign V, D and J gene segments. For a sequence to be retained, at least a six-nucleotide match to both a V gene segment and a J gene segment was required. A rearrangement was called productive if the CDR3 had no stop codons and remained in frame with V and J, and every other rearrangement was called non-productive. Following IMGT convention, CDR3 was defined as the stretch from the second conserved V-encoded cysteine up to the conserved J-encoded phenylalanine. The earlier analysis of about 610 of the donors excluded any sequence lacking an unambiguous match to a single V gene segment. In an earlier analysis of some 590 of the donors, V segments were called functional above 56.7% productive rearrangements and were called segregating when the between-donor standard deviation exceeded 5%. A statistical classification framework was built to diagnose cytomegalovirus status from the catalog of TCR beta chain sequences. In a later analysis, V and J genes were assigned by comparing TCR nucleotide sequences against IMGT/GENE-DB human TR gene sequences. In a later analysis, CDR3 sequences and most-parsimonious VDJ recombination scenarios were assigned using the TCRdist pipeline. In a later analysis, each TCR beta chain was defined by its CDR3 amino acid sequence together with its V-gene family, and reads lacking a unique V-gene family were excluded. To address suspected cross-contamination and a sequencing artifact, a later analysis removed over 500 highly shared, low-generation-probability nucleotide sequences. In a later analysis, a clonal expansion index for each public chain was calculated from normalized within-repertoire ranks of inferred template counts. In a later analysis, generation probabilities were computed with a VDJ recombination model fitted to out-of-frame rearrangements, and the resulting probabilities were checked against IGoR. A later analysis scored TCR-TCR, TCR-HLA and TCR-CMV co-occurrence with hypergeometric tests, applying a repertoire-size bias correction to TCR pairs. False discovery rates were estimated in a later analysis by permuting HLA or CMV assignments 20 times. In a later analysis, co-occurring TCRs were grouped using DBSCAN, with TCRdist sequence similarity added in when clustering inside HLA-allele-positive subsets. For co-occurrence clustering, repertoires with fewer than 30,000 or more than 120,000 public chains were excluded, along with five or six repertoires with anomalous nucleotide sharing. Held by TCRdb, this immuneACCESS table contains in-frame sequences only and omits some clones. Under half of the omission traces to an unresolved V gene where checked; the cause of the rest is unknown. V and J calls and clone size are given by that table; D and trimming were obtained from the DNA. Within this sample are approximately 130,000 clones, with more than 70% of them counted one time only. The ten largest clones add up to about 7% of the sample.

The full study reports these points: CMV serostatus was the only immune exposure information available for the cohort. The study listed 150 to 200 TCR beta chains as associated with cytomegalovirus. Most CMV-associated TCR beta chains appeared to be HLA-restricted in a later analysis, and the HLA associations seemed to be driven largely by CMV exposure. A later analysis reported that several top co-occurrence clusters appeared linked to parvovirus B19, influenza, CMV and Epstein-Barr virus. A further reported finding was that TCR beta sequences accurately predicted the HLA-A and HLA-B alleles for most subjects in the first cohort. V-gene and J-gene trimming of TCR beta chains was associated with a missense DCLRE1C variant in a later genetic analysis, and the association was replicated in an independent cohort. This cohort had only TCR beta chains sequenced, and the lack of alpha or paired-chain data limited which features could be detected. The presence/absence analyses assumed that sequencing depth was roughly uniform across donors, and that assumption may not be true. A cluster of highly shared sequence variants was judged likely to represent a technical artifact of the sequencing pipeline. Because counts were too low, about 18 rarely observed V segments, including chromosome 9 orphons, were excluded from the earlier analysis of 500 to 700 of the donors. While some public TCRs were present in many individuals, most TCR sequences turned up only very rarely across donors. Because some donors lacked HLA typing at each locus, the association tests relied only on the typed subset. The classifier was reported to diagnose cytomegalovirus status with high specificity and sensitivity in both the original cohort and the validation cohort. Some IMGT-functional V segments, including TRBV6-2 and TRBV6-3, could not be distinguished by the 87-base-pair reads and were therefore excluded. A few of the identified cytomegalovirus-associated TCR beta chains were confirmed in vitro to be specific for cytomegalovirus antigens. Correlated functional status among segregating V segments might reflect linkage disequilibrium, but an unknown experimental factor could not be ruled out. In a later genetic analysis, fewer N-insertions in productive TCRs were reported among donors in an Asian-associated ancestry cluster than the roughly 640-donor mean. In a later analysis, around 17,000 TCR beta sequences were associated with specific HLA alleles at a false discovery rate of 0.05. In a later analysis, the rate of TCR association differed among HLA loci, with DRB1 alleles having the most associated TCRs and HLA-C alleles having the fewest. The authors suggested that the approach could potentially be generalized to other disease states and immunological phenotypes. In an earlier analysis of 587 of the donors, most TCR beta V segments appeared in productive rearrangements about 87% or about 30% of the time, broadly matching IMGT annotations. Assigning TCR associations to individual alleles was difficult when HLA alleles, especially DR and DQ, strongly co-occurred. In a later analysis, HLA-associated TCR beta chains were found to be more clonally expanded and to have lower generation probabilities than equally common non-associated chains.

The sequence links TRBV11-2 to TRBJ2-7; the best D guess is TRBD2, with 5 bases matching. The sample consisted of PBMCs. This clonotype originated in a woman younger than 45 in good health and CMV-seropositive. The CDR3 region reads CASRRGWAYEQYF. The sequenced DNA: TGTGCCAGCCGACGGGGATGGGCCTACGAGCAGTACTTC.